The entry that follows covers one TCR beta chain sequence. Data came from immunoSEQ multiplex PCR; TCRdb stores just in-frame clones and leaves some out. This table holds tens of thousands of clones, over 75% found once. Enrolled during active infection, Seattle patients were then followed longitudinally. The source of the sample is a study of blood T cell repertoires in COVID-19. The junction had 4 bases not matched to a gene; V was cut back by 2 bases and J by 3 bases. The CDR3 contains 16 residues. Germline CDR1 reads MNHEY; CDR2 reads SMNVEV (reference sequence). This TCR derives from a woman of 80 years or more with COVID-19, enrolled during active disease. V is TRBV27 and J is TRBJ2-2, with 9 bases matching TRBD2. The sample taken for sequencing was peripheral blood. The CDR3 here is CASSLSGGRDTGELFF. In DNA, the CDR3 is TGTGCCAGCAGTTTAAGCGGGGGGCGGGACACCGGGGAGCTGTTTTTT.